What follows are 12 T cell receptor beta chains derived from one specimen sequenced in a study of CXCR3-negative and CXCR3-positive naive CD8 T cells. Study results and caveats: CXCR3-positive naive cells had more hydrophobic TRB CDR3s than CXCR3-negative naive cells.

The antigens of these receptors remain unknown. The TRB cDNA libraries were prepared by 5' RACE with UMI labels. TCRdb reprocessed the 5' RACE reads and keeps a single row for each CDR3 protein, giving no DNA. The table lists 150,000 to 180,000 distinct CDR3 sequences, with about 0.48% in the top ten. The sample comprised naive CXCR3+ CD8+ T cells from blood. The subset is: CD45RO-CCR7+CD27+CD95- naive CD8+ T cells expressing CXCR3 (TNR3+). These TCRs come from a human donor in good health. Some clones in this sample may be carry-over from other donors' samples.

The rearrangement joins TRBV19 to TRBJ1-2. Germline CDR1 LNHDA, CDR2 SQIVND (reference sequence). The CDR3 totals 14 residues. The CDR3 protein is CASSDRALSSGYTF.

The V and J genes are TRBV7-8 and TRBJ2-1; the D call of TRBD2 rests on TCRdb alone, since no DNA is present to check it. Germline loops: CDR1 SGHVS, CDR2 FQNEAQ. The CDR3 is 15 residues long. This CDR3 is CASSFLAGVGNEQFF.

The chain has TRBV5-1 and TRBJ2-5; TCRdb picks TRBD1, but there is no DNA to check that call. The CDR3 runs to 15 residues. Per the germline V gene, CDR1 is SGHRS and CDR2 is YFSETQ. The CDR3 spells CASSFIGQGQETQYF.

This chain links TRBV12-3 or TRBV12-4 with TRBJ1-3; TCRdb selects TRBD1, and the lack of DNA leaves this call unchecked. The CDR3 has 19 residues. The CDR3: CASSFSGTGRYWNGNTIYF.

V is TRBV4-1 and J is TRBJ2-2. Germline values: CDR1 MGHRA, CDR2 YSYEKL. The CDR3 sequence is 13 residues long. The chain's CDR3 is CASSQLYTGELFF.

The CDR3 protein is CSVETGETQYF. The chain links TRBV29-1 to TRBJ2-5. Looked up from germline, CDR1 is SQVTM and CDR2 is ANQGSEA. This CDR3 is 11 amino acids long.

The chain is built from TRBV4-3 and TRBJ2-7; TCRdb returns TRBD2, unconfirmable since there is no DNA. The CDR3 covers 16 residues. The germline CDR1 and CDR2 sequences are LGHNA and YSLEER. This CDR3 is CASSQGGDGGSYEQYF.

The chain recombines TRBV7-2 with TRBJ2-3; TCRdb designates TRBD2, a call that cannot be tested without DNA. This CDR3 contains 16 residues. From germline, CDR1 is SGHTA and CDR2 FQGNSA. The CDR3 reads CASSPWTSGGSFAQYF. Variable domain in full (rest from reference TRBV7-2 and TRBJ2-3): GAGVSQSPSNKVTEKGKDVELRCDPISGHTALYWYRQSLGQGLEFLIYFQGNSAPDKSGLPSDRFSAERTGGSVSTLTIQRTQQEDSAVYLCASSPWTSGGSFAQYFGPGTRLTVL.

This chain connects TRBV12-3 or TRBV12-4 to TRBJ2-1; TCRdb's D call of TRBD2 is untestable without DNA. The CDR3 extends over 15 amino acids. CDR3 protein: CASRGTSGTYNEQFF.

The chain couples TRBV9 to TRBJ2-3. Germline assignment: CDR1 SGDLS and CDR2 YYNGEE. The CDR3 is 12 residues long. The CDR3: CASSAVEDTQYF.

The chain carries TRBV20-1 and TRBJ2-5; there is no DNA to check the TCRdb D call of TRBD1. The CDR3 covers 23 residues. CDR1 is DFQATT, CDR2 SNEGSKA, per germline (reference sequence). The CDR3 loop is CSARDPRGPTSPISVWGVETQYF.

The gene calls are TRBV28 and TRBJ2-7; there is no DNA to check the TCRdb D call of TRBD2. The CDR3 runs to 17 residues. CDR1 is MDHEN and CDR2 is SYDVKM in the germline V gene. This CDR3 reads CASSILGPALRSYEQYF.